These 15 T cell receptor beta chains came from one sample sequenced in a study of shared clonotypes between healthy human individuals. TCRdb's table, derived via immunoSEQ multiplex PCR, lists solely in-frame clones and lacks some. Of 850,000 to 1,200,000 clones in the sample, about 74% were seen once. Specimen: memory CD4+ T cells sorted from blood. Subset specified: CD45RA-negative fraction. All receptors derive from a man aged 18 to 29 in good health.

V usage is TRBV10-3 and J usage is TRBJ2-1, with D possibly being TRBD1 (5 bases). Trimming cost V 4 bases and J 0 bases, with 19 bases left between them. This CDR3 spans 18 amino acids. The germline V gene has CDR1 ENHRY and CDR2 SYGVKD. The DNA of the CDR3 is TGTGCCATCAGTGGTACAGGAAAGGAAGGTAACTCCTACAATGAGCAGTTCTTC. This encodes CAISGTGKEGNSYNEQFF.

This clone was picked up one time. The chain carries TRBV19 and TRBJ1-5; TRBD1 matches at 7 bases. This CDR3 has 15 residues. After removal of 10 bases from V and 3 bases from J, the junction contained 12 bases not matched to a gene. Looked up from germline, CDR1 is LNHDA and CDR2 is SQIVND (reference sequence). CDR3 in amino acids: CATNSGGSFNQPQHF. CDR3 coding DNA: TGTGCCACCAATTCAGGGGGTTCGTTCAATCAGCCCCAGCATTTT.

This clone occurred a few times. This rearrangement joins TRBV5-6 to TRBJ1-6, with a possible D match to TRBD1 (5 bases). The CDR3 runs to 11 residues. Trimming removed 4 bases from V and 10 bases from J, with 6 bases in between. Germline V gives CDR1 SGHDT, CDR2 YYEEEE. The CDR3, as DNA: TGTGCCAGCAGCCGGGGGTCACCCCTCCACTTT. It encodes CASSRGSPLHF. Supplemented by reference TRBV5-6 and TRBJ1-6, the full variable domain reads DAGVTQSPTHLIKTRGQQVTLRCSPKSGHDTVSWYQQALGQGPQFIFQYYEEEERQRGNFPDRFSGHQFPNYSSELNVNALLLGDSALYLCASSRGSPLHFGNGTRLTVT.

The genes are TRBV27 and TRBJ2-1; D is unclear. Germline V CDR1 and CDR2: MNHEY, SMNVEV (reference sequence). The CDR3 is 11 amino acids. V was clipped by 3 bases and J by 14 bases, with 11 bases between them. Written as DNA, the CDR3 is TGTGCCAGCAGTTTTGCTGGGTTGGAGTTCTTC. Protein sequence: CASSFAGLEFF.

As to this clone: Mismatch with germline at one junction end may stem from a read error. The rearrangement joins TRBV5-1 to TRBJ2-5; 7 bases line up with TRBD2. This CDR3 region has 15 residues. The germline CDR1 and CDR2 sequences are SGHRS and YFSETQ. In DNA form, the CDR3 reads TGCGTCAGCAGCTTGGTAGACCCCGGGAGGGAGACCCAGTACTTC. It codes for CVSSLVDPGRETQYF.

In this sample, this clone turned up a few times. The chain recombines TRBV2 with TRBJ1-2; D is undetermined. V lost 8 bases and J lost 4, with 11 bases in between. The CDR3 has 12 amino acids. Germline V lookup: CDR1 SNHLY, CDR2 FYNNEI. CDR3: CASLRTSYGYTF. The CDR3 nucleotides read TGTGCCAGCTTAAGAACTAGCTATGGCTACACCTTC.

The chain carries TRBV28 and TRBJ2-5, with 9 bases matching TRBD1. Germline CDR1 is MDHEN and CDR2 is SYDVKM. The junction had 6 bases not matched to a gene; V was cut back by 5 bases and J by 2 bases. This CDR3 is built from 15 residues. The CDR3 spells CASSPGQGIQETQYF. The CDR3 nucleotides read TGTGCCAGCAGTCCCGGACAGGGGATACAAGAGACCCAGTACTTC.

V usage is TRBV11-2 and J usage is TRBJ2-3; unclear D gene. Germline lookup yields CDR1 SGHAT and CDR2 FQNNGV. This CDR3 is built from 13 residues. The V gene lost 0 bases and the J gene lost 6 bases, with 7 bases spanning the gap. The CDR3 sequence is CASSLDLVDTQYF. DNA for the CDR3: TGTGCCAGCAGCTTAGATCTCGTGGATACGCAGTATTTT. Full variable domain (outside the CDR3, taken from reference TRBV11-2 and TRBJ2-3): EAGVAQSPRYKIIEKRQSVAFWCNPISGHATLYWYQQILGQGPKLLIQFQNNGVVDDSQLPKDRFSAERLKGVDSTLKIQPAKLEDSAVYLCASSLDLVDTQYFGPGTRLTVL.

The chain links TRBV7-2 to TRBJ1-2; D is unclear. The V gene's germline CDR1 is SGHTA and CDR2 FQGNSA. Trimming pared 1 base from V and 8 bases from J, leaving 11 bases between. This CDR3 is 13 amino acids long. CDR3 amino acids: CASSLGPNGGYTF. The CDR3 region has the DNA TGTGCCAGCAGCTTAGGTCCCAACGGGGGCTACACCTTC. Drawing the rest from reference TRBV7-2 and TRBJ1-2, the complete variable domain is GAGVSQSPSNKVTEKGKDVELRCDPISGHTALYWYRQSLGQGLEFLIYFQGNSAPDKSGLPSDRFSAERTGGSVSTLTIQRTQQEDSAVYLCASSLGPNGGYTFGSGTRLTVV.

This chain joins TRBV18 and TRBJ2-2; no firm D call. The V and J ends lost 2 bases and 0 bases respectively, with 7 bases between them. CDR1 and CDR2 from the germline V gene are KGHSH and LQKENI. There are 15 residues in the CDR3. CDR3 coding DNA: TGTGCCAGCTCACCAAAGGGTGCGAACACCGGGGAGCTGTTTTTT. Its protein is CASSPKGANTGELFF.

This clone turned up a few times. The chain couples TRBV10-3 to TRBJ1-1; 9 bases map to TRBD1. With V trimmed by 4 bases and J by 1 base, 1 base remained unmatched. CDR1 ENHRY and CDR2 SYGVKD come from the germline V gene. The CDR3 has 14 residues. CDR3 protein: CAISGGQGNTEAFF. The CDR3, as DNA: TGTGCCATCAGTGGGGGACAGGGGAACACTGAAGCTTTCTTT.

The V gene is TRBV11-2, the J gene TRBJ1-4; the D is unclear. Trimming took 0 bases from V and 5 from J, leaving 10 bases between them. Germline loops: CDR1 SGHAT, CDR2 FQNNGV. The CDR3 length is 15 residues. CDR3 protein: CASSLDGAGNEKLFF. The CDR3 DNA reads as TGTGCCAGCAGCTTAGATGGAGCAGGAAATGAAAAACTGTTTTTT.

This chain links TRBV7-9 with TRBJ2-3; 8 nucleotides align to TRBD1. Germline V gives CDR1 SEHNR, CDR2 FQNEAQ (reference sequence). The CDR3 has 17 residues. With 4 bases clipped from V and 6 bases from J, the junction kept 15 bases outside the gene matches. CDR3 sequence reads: CASSSFNSDRGWDTQYF. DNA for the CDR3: TGTGCCAGCAGCTCTTTCAACTCCGACAGGGGATGGGATACGCAGTATTTT. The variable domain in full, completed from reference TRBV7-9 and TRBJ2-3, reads DTGVSQNPRHKITKRGQNVTFRCDPISEHNRLYWYRQTLGQGPEFLTYFQNEAQLEKSRLLSDRFSAERPKGSFSTLEIQRTEQGDSAMYLCASSSFNSDRGWDTQYFGPGTRLTVL.

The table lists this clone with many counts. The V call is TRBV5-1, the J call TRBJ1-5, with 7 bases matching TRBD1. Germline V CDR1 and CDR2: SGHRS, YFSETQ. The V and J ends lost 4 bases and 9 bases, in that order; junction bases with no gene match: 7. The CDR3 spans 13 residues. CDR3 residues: CASSAGQAGPQHF. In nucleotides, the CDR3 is TGCGCCAGCAGCGCAGGACAGGCGGGGCCCCAGCATTTT.

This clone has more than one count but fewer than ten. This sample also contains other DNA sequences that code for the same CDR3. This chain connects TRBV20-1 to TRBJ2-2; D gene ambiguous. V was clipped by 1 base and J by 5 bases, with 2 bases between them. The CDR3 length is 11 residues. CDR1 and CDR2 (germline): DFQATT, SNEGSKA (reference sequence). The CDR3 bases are TGCAGTGCTAGAGTGACCGGGGAGCTGTTTTTT. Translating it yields CSARVTGELFF.